This entry features one T cell receptor (beta chain) sequence. Deletions cut 1 base from V and 4 bases from J, with 10 bases between. Germline assignment: CDR1 SEHNR and CDR2 FQNEAQ (reference sequence). This CDR3 is 14 amino acids long. The TCRbeta library incorporated unique molecular identifiers. TCRdb called the PCR reads again in MiXCR, with one record for every CDR3 protein. The repertoire has roughly 350,000 distinct CDR3 sequences, about 9.3% of them found once; the top ten carry approximately 2.3%. The data are from a study of T-cell reconstitution after alpha-beta-depleted transplantation in children.

The chain has TRBV7-9 and TRBJ1-1; perhaps TRBD1 as D (6 bases). The sample was PBMCs from the stem cell graft donor, taken from the stem cell graft. The source of this sequence is a human donor who donated a stem cell graft to a child with acute lymphoblastic leukemia. CDR3 loop: CASSLEEGGTEAFF. The DNA for the CDR3 is TGTGCCAGCAGCTTAGAAGAAGGGGGCACTGAAGCTTTCTTT.